This T cell receptor beta chain was identified in a study of blood T cell repertoires in COVID-19. At the level of the study: COVID-19 samples, acute and convalescent, were from the United States, Italy and Spain. T cells, B-cell-depleted T cells, or PBMCs provided the cDNA or gDNA that served as material.

The CDR3 has 15 amino acids. The V and J ends lost 4 bases and 7 bases, in that order; junction bases with no gene match: 9. Germline lookup yields CDR1 SGHTS and CDR2 YDEGEE. In the source study's methods: How many nucleated cells were present was estimated from reference gene primer amplification. TCRdb's copy holds only in-frame clones and misses some; the assay was immunoSEQ multiplex PCR. D and trimming were read from the DNA, whereas the V and J calls and clone size are those reported in that table. This table holds about 360,000 clones, more than 75% found once. The chain carries TRBV5-8 and TRBJ1-4; TRBD1 agrees at 8 bases. The sequence derives from a human donor with acute or convalescent COVID-19. The donor label of this sample is uncertain. Source material: peripheral blood. CDR3 in DNA: TGTGCCAGCAGCCCCCCCAGGGGGCGACCTGAAAAACTGTTTTTT. This encodes CASSPPRGRPEKLFF.